The clone carrying this TCR beta chain was observed once. Germline V gene sequence: CDR1 MGHDK, CDR2 SYGVNS. Between the trimmed V and J ends, which lost 3 bases and 7 bases, there was a span of 18 bases. The CDR3 loop spans 16 amino acids. These data are taken from a study of T cell responses to AZD1222 COVID-19 vaccine. Assay: immunoSEQ multiplex PCR; the TCRdb copy retains only in-frame clones and omits some. Of 50,000 or so clones listed, about 80% are singletons. V is TRBV25-1 and J is TRBJ1-4; D is ambiguous. The receptor was isolated from an adult who received the AZD1222 COVID-19 vaccine. The sequenced sample was peripheral blood, obtained 28 days after the second AZD1222 dose. Here the CDR3 DNA reads TGTGCCAGCAGTGAGACCCGACTCGCAAGCGGTGAAAAACTGTTTTTT. As protein: CASSETRLASGEKLFF.